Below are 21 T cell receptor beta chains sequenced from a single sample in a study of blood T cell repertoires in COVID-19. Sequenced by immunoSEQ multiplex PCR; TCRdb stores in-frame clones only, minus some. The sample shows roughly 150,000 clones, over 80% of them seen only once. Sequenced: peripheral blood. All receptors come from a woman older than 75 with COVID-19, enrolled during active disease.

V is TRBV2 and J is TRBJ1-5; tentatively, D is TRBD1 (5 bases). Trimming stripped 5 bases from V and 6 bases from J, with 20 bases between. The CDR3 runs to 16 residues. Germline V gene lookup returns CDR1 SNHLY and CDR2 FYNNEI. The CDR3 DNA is TGTGCCAGCAGTAGGGCAACTCCGGGAGGGACTCAGCCCCAGCATTTT. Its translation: CASSRATPGGTQPQHF.

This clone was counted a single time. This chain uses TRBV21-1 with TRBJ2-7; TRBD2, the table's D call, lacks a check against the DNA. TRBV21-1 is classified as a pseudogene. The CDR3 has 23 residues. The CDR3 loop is CASRVPTGTERWGLAGATSEQYF. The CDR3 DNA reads TGTGCCAGCCGCGTACCTACAGGTACCGAGAGGTGGGGACTAGCGGGGGCAACCTCCGAGCAGTACTTC.

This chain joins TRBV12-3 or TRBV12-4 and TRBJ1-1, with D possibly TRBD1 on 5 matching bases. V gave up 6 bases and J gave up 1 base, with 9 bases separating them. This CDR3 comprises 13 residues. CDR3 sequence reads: CASSRVSNTEAFF. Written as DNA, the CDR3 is TGTGCCAGCAGCAGGGTATCGAACACTGAAGCTTTCTTT.

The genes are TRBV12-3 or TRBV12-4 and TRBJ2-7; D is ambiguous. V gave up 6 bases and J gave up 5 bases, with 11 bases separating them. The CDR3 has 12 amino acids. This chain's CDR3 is CASSSLAHEQYF. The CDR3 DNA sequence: TGTGCCAGCAGCTCGTTAGCTCACGAGCAGTACTTC.

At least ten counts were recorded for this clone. DNA of the CDR3: TGTGCCAGCAGTCAACAGGGGGATCAGCCCCAGCATTTT. This encodes CASSQQGDQPQHF. V and J are TRBV16 and TRBJ1-5, with 8 positions matching TRBD1. J was trimmed by 5 bases and V by 6 bases; bases with no gene match: 3. The V gene's germline CDR1 is KGHSY and CDR2 FQNENV. The CDR3 runs 13 residues.

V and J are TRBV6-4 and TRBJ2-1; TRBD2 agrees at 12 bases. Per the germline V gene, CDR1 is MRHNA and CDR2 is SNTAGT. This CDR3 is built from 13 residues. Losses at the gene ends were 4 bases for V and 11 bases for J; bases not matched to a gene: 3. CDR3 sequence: CASSASGGAQQFF. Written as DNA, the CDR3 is TGTGCCAGCAGTGCTAGCGGGGGGGCCCAGCAGTTCTTC.

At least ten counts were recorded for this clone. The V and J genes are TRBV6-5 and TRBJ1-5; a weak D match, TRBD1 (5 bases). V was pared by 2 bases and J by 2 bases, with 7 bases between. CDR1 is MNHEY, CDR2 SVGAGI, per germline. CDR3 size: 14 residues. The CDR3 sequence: CASSYGGGNQPQHF. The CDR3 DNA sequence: TGTGCCAGCAGTTACGGAGGGGGCAATCAGCCCCAGCATTTT.

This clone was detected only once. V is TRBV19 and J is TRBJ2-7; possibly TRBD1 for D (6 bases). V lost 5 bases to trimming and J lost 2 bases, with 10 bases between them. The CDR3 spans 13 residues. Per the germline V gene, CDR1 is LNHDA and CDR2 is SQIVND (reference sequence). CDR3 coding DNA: TGTGCCAGTAGTCCCCGGGACACCTACGAGCAGTACTTC. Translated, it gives CASSPRDTYEQYF. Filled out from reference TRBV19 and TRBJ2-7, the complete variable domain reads DGGITQSPKYLFRKEGQNVTLSCEQNLNHDAMYWYRQDPGQGLRLIYYSQIVNDFQKGDIAEGYSVSREKKESFPLTVTSAQKNPTAFYLCASSPRDTYEQYFGPGTRLTVT.

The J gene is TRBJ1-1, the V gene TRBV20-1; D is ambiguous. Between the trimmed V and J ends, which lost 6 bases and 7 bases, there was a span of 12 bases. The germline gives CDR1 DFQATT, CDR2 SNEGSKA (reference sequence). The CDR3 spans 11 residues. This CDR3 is CSAVPRDEAFF. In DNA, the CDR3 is TGCAGTGCCGTCCCCCGGGATGAAGCTTTCTTT.

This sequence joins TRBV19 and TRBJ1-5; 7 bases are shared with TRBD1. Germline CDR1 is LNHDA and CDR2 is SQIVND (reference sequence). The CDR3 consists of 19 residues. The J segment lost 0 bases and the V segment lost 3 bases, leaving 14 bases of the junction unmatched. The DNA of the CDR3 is TGTGCCAGTAGTATCTTATGGTCGGCAGGGGGTTATAGCAATCAGCCCCAGCATTTT. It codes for CASSILWSAGGYSNQPQHF.

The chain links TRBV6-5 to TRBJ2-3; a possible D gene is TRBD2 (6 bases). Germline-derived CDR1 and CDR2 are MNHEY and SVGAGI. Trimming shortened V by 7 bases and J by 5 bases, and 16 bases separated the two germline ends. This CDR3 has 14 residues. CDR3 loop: CASNNGSLEDTQYF. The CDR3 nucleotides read TGTGCCAGCAATAACGGGAGCCTGGAAGATACGCAGTATTTT.

CDR3 residues: CASSSTGTLKETQYF. The CDR3 DNA reads as TGCGCCAGCAGCTCCACCGGGACACTAAAAGAGACCCAGTACTTC. The chain links TRBV5-1 to TRBJ2-5, with D possibly matching TRBD1 (6 bases). This CDR3 region has 15 residues. The V gene lost 3 bases and the J gene lost 3 bases, with 15 bases spanning the gap. CDR1 SGHRS and CDR2 YFSETQ come from the germline V gene.

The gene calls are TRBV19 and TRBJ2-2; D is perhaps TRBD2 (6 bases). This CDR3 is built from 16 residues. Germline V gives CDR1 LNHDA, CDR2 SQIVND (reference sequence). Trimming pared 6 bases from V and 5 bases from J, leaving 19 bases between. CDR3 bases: TGTGCCAGTAGGCCCGGCGGGGTTTCTTTTACCGGGGAGCTGTTTTTT. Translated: CASRPGGVSFTGELFF.

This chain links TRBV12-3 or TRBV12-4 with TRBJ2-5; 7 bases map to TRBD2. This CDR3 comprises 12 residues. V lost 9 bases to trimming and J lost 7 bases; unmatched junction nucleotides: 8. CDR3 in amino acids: CASREGGWTQYF. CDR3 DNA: TGTGCCAGTAGGGAGGGAGGGTGGACCCAGTACTTC.

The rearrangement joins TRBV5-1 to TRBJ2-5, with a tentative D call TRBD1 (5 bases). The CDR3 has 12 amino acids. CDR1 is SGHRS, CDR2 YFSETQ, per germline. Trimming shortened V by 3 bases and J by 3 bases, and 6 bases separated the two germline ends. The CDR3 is CASSWTKETQYF. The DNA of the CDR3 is TGCGCCAGCAGCTGGACAAAAGAGACCCAGTACTTC.

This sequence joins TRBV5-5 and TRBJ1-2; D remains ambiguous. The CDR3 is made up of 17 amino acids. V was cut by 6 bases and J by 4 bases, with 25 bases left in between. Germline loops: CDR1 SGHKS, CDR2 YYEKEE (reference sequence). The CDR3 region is CASTPESPLQAGYGYTF. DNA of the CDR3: TGTGCCAGCACCCCCGAGAGCCCCCTCCAAGCCGGCTATGGCTACACCTTC.

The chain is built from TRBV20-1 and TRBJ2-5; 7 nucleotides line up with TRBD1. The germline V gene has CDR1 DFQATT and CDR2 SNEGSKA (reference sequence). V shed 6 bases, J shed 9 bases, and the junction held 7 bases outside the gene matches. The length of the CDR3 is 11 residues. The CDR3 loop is CSASTGVAQYF. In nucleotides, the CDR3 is TGCAGTGCCAGCACAGGGGTAGCCCAGTACTTC.

This CDR3 is CASSPGGLAGRETQYF. CDR3 nucleotide sequence: TGTGCCAGCAGCCCCGGGGGACTAGCGGGCCGAGAGACCCAGTACTTC. V is TRBV3-1 (or the pseudogene TRBV3-2) and J is TRBJ2-5; TRBD2 aligns across 12 bases. The CDR3 loop spans 16 amino acids. The germline CDR1 and CDR2 sequences are LGHDT and YNNKEL (reference sequence). The junction had 7 bases not matched to a gene; V was cut back by 4 bases and J by 4 bases.

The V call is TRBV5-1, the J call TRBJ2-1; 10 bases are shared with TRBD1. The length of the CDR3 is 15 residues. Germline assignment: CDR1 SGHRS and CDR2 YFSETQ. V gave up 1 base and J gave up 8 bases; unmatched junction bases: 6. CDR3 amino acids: CASSLLGDRGDEQFF. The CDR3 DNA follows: TGCGCCAGCAGCTTGCTCGGGGACAGGGGCGATGAGCAGTTCTTC. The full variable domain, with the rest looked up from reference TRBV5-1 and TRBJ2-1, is KAGVTQTPRYLIKTRGQQVTLSCSPISGHRSVSWYQQTPGQGLQFLFEYFSETQRNKGNFPGRFSGRQFSNSRSEMNVSTLELGDSALYLCASSLLGDRGDEQFFGPGTRLTVL.

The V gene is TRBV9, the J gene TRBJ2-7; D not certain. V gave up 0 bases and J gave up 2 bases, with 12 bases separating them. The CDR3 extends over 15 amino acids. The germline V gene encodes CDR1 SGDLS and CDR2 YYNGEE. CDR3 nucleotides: TGTGCCAGCAGCGTAGAACAGATGCCGCCCTACGAGCAGTACTTC. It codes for CASSVEQMPPYEQYF.

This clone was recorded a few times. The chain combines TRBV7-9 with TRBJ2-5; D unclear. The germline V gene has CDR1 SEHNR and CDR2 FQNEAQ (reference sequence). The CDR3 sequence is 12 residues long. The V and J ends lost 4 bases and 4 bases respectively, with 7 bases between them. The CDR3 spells CASSSIGETQYF. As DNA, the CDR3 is TGTGCCAGCAGCTCCATCGGAGAGACCCAGTACTTC.